This paragraph covers one T cell receptor beta chain sequence. The antigen is undetermined. Germline CDR1 MGHRA, CDR2 YSYEKL. This CDR3 is 15 amino acids long. V was cut by 0 bases and J by 9 bases, with 15 bases left in between. This entry is derived from a study of T-cell memory formation after mild COVID-19. cDNA libraries for TCR alpha and TCR beta, carrying sample barcodes and UMIs, came from 5'RACE with constant-segment primers. TCRdb called the 5' RACE reads again in MiXCR, with one record for every CDR3 protein. Here the sample spans about 560,000 distinct CDR3 sequences, about 20% being singletons. Whole-study results and caveats: Within pre-infection memory, some responding clones were found, suggesting cross-reactive memory joined. The CD4+ clones that contracted clustered mainly within CM and EM, and the CD8+ clones concentrated in EMRA.

The receptor was derived from an adult woman who had mild COVID-19 (a few samples of this study predate the infection). Cell type and time point are not known. The chain recombines TRBV4-1 with TRBJ1-5, with no clear D. Input material: PBMCs or a T cell subset sorted from them (not recorded which). The DNA for the CDR3 is TGCGCCAGCAGCCAAGAAGTGGGCGGTTTGTCGCCCCAGCATTTT. This encodes CASSQEVGGLSPQHF.